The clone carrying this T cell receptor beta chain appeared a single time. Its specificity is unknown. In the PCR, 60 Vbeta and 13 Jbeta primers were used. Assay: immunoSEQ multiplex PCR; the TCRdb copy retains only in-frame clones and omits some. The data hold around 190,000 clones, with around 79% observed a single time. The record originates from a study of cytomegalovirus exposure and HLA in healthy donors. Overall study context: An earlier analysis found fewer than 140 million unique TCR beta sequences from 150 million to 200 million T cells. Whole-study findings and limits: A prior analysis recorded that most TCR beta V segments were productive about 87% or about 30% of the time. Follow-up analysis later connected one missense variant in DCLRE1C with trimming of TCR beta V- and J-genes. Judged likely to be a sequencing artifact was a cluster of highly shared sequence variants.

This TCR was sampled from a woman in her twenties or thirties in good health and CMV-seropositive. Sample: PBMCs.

The CDR3 DNA reads as TGTGCCAGCAGGCCCGGGACAGGAAGCGGGGATGAGCAGTTCTTC. It specifies CASRPGTGSGDEQFF. The chain is built from TRBV2 and TRBJ2-1, with a weak D call TRBD1 (8 bases). Germline V lookup: CDR1 SNHLY, CDR2 FYNNEI. This CDR3 contains 15 residues. V lost 6 bases to trimming and J lost 8 bases, with 20 bases between them.